This note documents a single T cell receptor beta chain sequence. Its antigen remains unidentified. This sample stems from a study of cytomegalovirus exposure and HLA in healthy donors. In the study overall: The same platform used for the 666 first-cohort repertoires was also used for the 90 to 150 validation repertoires, as a later analysis reported.

Study outcomes and limitations: The tendency of first-cohort TCR clusters to co-occur in the 110 or so validation repertoires emerged from a later analysis. Most TCRs appeared rarely, but some public TCRs recurred in many donors. The study flagged approximately 180 TCR beta chains as cytomegalovirus-associated.

The length of the CDR3 is 16 residues. In germline, CDR1 is SGHRS, CDR2 YFSETQ. V lost 0 bases and J lost 1; bases outside the gene matches: 6. This table comes from immunoSEQ multiplex PCR, and its TCRdb copy is limited to in-frame clones, with some not included. The repertoire holds a few hundred thousand clones, with 90% to 95% as singletons. This receptor was obtained from a woman between 18 and 29 years old in good health and CMV-seronegative. The rearrangement uses TRBV5-1 and TRBJ2-7, with 8 bases matching TRBD2. The material sequenced was PBMCs. CDR3 in DNA: TGCGCCAGCAGCTTGGATCCCGGACTAGCATCCTACGAGCAGTACTTC. Translated, it gives CASSLDPGLASYEQYF.